The 27 T cell receptor beta chains below all came from one sample that was sequenced in a study of T cells after yellow fever vaccination. TCRdb processed the 5' RACE reads anew with MiXCR; each CDR3 protein has one entry. The sample gives nearly 550,000 distinct CDR3 sequences, over 15% of which show up once; roughly an eighth is in the top ten. The source material was PBMCs, sampled 15 days after the yellow fever booster vaccination. All receptors derive from a man aged 25-40 years who received the YFV17D yellow fever vaccine.

This clonotype was detected only a few times. The J gene is TRBJ2-5, the V gene TRBV29-1; TRBD2 matches 8 bases. V lost 3 bases and J lost 1; bases outside the gene matches: 1. The CDR3 is 13 amino acids. Germline V gives CDR1 SQVTM, CDR2 ANQGSEA. CDR3 DNA sequence: TGCAGCGTTGAGCGGGAGGTCCAAGAGACCCAGTACTTC. This codes for CSVEREVQETQYF.

The chain's CDR3 is CASSQESGTRTGYTF. The CDR3 bases are TGCGCCAGCAGCCAAGAAAGCGGGACTAGGACTGGCTACACCTTC. The chain joins TRBV4-3 to TRBJ1-2; tentatively, D is TRBD1 (5 bases). V lost 0 bases to trimming and J lost 7 bases, with 15 bases between them. The CDR3 totals 15 residues. Germline V lookup: CDR1 LGHNA, CDR2 YSLEER.

The chain couples TRBV27 to TRBJ2-3; D gene unclear. Germline V CDR1 and CDR2: MNHEY, SMNVEV (reference sequence). This CDR3 is built from 15 residues. V was cut by 1 base and J by 6 bases, with 14 bases left in between. The CDR3 DNA reads TGTGCCAGCAGTTTATGGTTCGGCACCCTGGATACGCAGTATTTT. It yields the protein CASSLWFGTLDTQYF.

This clonotype was seen a handful of times. The CDR3 DNA is TGTGCCAGCAGGGGACAGGGGGTTAATGAGCAGTTCTTC. Its translation: CASRGQGVNEQFF. The rearrangement links TRBV2 to TRBJ2-1, with 11 nucleotides matching TRBD1. From germline, CDR1 is SNHLY and CDR2 FYNNEI. The V and J ends lost 6 bases and 7 bases, in that order; junction bases with no gene match: 2. The CDR3 covers 13 residues.

This clonotype was counted a single time. This rearrangement joins TRBV12-3 or TRBV12-4 to TRBJ2-7, with 11 bases identical to TRBD1. This CDR3 is 14 amino acids long. Germline trimming cut 7 bases from V and 5 bases from J; bases unmatched to any gene: 7. The CDR3 here is CASIGGTGGDEQYF. In DNA, the CDR3 is TGTGCCAGCATTGGGGGGACAGGGGGTGACGAGCAGTACTTC.

The chain recombines TRBV3-1 with TRBJ2-7; TRBD1 aligns across 9 bases. CDR1 is LGHDT and CDR2 is YNNKEL in the germline V gene (reference sequence). The V segment lost 4 bases and the J segment 5 bases; nucleotides outside the gene matches: 6. The CDR3 extends over 14 amino acids. The CDR3 loop is CASSRGQGSNEQYF. The CDR3, as DNA: TGTGCCAGCAGCCGAGGACAGGGGAGCAACGAGCAGTACTTC.

J is TRBJ2-1 and V is TRBV2; D is uncertain. This CDR3 comprises 13 residues. CDR1 and CDR2 from the germline V gene are SNHLY and FYNNEI. V gave up 1 base and J gave up 4 bases, with 5 bases separating them. CDR3 coding DNA: TGTGCCAGCAGTGAAGACCTTTACAATGAGCAGTTCTTC. Translated, it gives CASSEDLYNEQFF.

In regard to this clonotype: One end of the junction does not line up with germline, which may come from a read error. The rearrangement links TRBV10-3 to TRBJ2-1; 13 nucleotides line up with TRBD2. The germline V gene encodes CDR1 ENHRY and CDR2 SYGVKD. The CDR3 length is 18 residues. The CDR3 DNA reads TGTACCATCAGCTCCGGGACTAGCGGGACTAGCTCCTACAATGAGCAGTTCTTC. Translating it yields CTISSGTSGTSSYNEQFF.

In its sample, this clonotype was seen a few times. The V and J genes are TRBV6-4 and TRBJ2-2; 10 nucleotides agree with TRBD1. J gave up 7 bases and V 4 bases, and 3 bases lay outside the gene matches. The CDR3 runs 14 residues. Germline V gene data show CDR1 as MRHNA and CDR2 as SNTAGT. The CDR3 DNA is TGTGCCAGCAGTGCCGGGACAGGGGACGGGGAGCTGTTTTTT. Its translation is CASSAGTGDGELFF.

The rearrangement joins TRBV5-6 to TRBJ2-1, with TRBD1 identical over 7 bases. The CDR3 is 14 residues long. The V gene end was trimmed by 4 bases and the J gene end by 6 bases; junction bases not matched to a gene: 7. CDR1 is SGHDT, CDR2 YYEEEE, per germline. CDR3 region: CASSRRQGGNEQFF. CDR3 DNA: TGTGCCAGCAGCCGACGACAGGGTGGCAATGAGCAGTTCTTC. The full variable domain, in which reference TRBV5-6 and TRBJ2-1 provide the parts outside the CDR3, is DAGVTQSPTHLIKTRGQQVTLRCSPKSGHDTVSWYQQALGQGPQFIFQYYEEEERQRGNFPDRFSGHQFPNYSSELNVNALLLGDSALYLCASSRRQGGNEQFFGPGTRLTVL.

This clonotype was seen ten or more times. The chain combines TRBV7-2 with TRBJ1-1, with D perhaps matching TRBD1 (5 bases). This CDR3 region has 15 residues. V lost 2 bases and J 1 base, leaving 11 bases between the germline ends. Germline V gives CDR1 SGHTA, CDR2 FQGNSA. The CDR3 DNA follows: TGTGCCAGCAGCTTATATGGGGGTGGGAACACTGAAGCTTTCTTT. This encodes CASSLYGGGNTEAFF.

This chain joins TRBV4-2 and TRBJ2-3, with D uncertain. The CDR3 spans 13 residues. V lost 3 bases, J lost 2 bases, and 6 bases lay in between. Germline V gene sequence: CDR1 LGHNA, CDR2 YNFKEQ. This CDR3 is CASSQGITDTQYF. Written as DNA, the CDR3 is TGTGCCAGCAGCCAGGGGATCACAGATACGCAGTATTTT.

This clonotype has only a few counts. This rearrangement joins TRBV15 to TRBJ2-2; D unclear. The CDR3 covers 17 residues. Germline CDR1 LNHNV, CDR2 YYDKDF (reference sequence). V was cut by 0 bases and J by 2 bases, with 13 bases left in between. The CDR3 DNA follows: TGTGCCACCAGCAGAGATCAGCGAATATTTAACACCGGGGAGCTGTTTTTT. Translating it yields CATSRDQRIFNTGELFF.

The table lists this clonotype with a few counts. CDR3 in amino acids: CASSPISRANYGYTF. The CDR3 DNA follows: TGTGCCAGCAGTCCCATTAGCAGGGCCAACTATGGCTACACCTTC. V gene TRBV12-3 or TRBV12-4 combines with J gene TRBJ1-2; D possibly corresponds to TRBD1 (5 bases). The length of the CDR3 is 15 residues. Trimming stripped 5 bases from V and 2 bases from J, with 15 bases between.

This sequence joins TRBV9 and TRBJ2-5; D is perhaps TRBD2 (6 bases). The CDR3 totals 14 residues. The V gene lost 3 bases and the J gene lost 7 bases, with 16 bases spanning the gap. Germline V CDR1 and CDR2: SGDLS, YYNGEE. CDR3 sequence reads: CASSAEGTRGTQYF. In nucleotides, the CDR3 is TGTGCCAGCAGCGCGGAGGGGACGAGGGGGACCCAGTACTTC.

The V gene is TRBV6-5, the J gene TRBJ2-5; 8 bases map to TRBD2. Germline assignment: CDR1 MNHEY and CDR2 SVGAGI. Losses at the gene ends were 8 bases for V and 4 bases for J; bases not matched to a gene: 9. The CDR3 has 14 amino acids. DNA of the CDR3: TGTGCCAGCCACCCGGGGGGGCTAGGAGAGACCCAGTACTTC. This sequence encodes CASHPGGLGETQYF.

This clonotype was observed a handful of times. The chain carries TRBV7-2 and TRBJ2-7; 8 nucleotides line up with TRBD2. Unmatched junction bases numbered 6, after V lost 3 bases and J lost 2 bases. Germline V gene sequence: CDR1 SGHTA, CDR2 FQGNSA. CDR3 length: 15 amino acids. CDR3 loop: CASSFLAGWAYEQYF. CDR3 bases: TGTGCCAGCAGCTTCTTAGCGGGGTGGGCCTACGAGCAGTACTTC.

This rearrangement joins TRBV6-1 to TRBJ2-7; 7 bases agree with TRBD2. Germline V gene sequence: CDR1 MNHNS, CDR2 SASEGT. V trimming: 6 bases; J trimming: 0 bases; junction bases outside the gene matches: 5. The CDR3 contains 14 residues. The CDR3 loop reads CASSPTSSSYEQYF. The CDR3, as DNA: TGTGCCAGCAGCCCGACTAGCAGCTCCTACGAGCAGTACTTC.

This clonotype was counted between two and nine times. The CDR3 region is CASSLGQGGKNIQYF. CDR3 sequence (DNA): TGTGCCAGCAGCTTAGGACAGGGGGGCAAAAACATTCAGTACTTC. The chain uses TRBV7-2 and TRBJ2-4, with 9 bases fitting TRBD1. The junction had 1 base not matched to a gene; V was cut back by 1 base and J by 3 bases. The V gene's germline CDR1 is SGHTA and CDR2 FQGNSA. The CDR3 spans 15 residues.

The V call is TRBV6-6, the J call TRBJ1-1; 7 bases map to TRBD1. Germline CDR1 and CDR2: MNHNY and SVGAGI (reference sequence). This CDR3 has 13 amino acids. With V trimmed by 4 bases and J by 3 bases, 2 bases remained unmatched. CDR3 residues: CASSWDSYTEAFF. The CDR3 nucleotides are TGTGCCAGCAGTTGGGACAGCTACACTGAAGCTTTCTTT.

This rearrangement joins TRBV28 to TRBJ1-2; D is uncertain. Trimming cost V 4 bases and J 4 bases, with 16 bases left between them. This CDR3 has 15 amino acids. Germline lookup yields CDR1 MDHEN and CDR2 SYDVKM. In DNA form, the CDR3 reads TGTGCCAGCAGTTCCCCCGGACGGACTGTCTATGGCTACACCTTC. The encoded protein is CASSSPGRTVYGYTF.

This sequence joins TRBV18 and TRBJ2-3; D possibly uses TRBD1 or TRBD2 (5 bases each). The CDR3 has 19 residues. The germline V gene has CDR1 KGHSH and CDR2 LQKENI. V gave up 4 bases and J gave up 4 bases, with 27 bases separating them. CDR3 coding DNA: TGTGCCAGCTCACTCCTACCGCCGGGGCCCCCTGGAGGCCCAGATACGCAGTATTTT. Translated: CASSLLPPGPPGGPDTQYF.

The chain is built from TRBV29-1 and TRBJ2-1; 9 nucleotides agree with TRBD1. Germline V gene data show CDR1 as SQVTM and CDR2 as ANQGSEA. The trim removed 6 bases at V and 8 bases at J, leaving 14 bases unmatched. CDR3 length: 15 residues. Here the CDR3 DNA reads TGCAGCGTCACCTCCGGGACAGGGCATAGGGATGAGCAGTTCTTC. Its protein product is CSVTSGTGHRDEQFF.

DNA of the CDR3: TGTGCCAGCGGATCTAGTCCAAGGGGACTCAATGAGCAGTTCTTC. Encoded protein: CASGSSPRGLNEQFF. The gene calls are TRBV9 and TRBJ2-1; possibly TRBD2 for D (6 bases). This CDR3 region has 15 residues. V shed 7 bases and J shed 6 bases, with 20 bases lying between them. The V gene's germline CDR1 is SGDLS and CDR2 YYNGEE.

This clonotype was detected a few times. The chain carries TRBV5-1 and TRBJ2-1, with D perhaps matching TRBD2 (6 bases). Germline-derived CDR1 and CDR2 are SGHRS and YFSETQ. Deletions cut 4 bases from V and 4 bases from J, with 15 bases between. CDR3 size: 15 residues. The CDR3 DNA is TGCGCCAGCAGCGTGACTAGTCCTCCTTACAATGAGCAGTTCTTC. Its protein is CASSVTSPPYNEQFF.

Only a few counts were recorded for this clonotype. DNA of the CDR3: TGTGCCAGCAGCGCCTCAGGATGGGTCCCAGATACGCAGTATTTT. Protein sequence: CASSASGWVPDTQYF. The V call is TRBV9, the J call TRBJ2-3; D is unclear. CDR1 is SGDLS, CDR2 YYNGEE, per germline. This CDR3 is 15 amino acids long. The V and J ends lost 3 bases and 4 bases respectively, with 15 bases between them.

In its sample, this clonotype was seen a few times. The chain couples TRBV28 to TRBJ2-3; D is unresolved. CDR1 is MDHEN, CDR2 SYDVKM, per germline. Trimming cost V 5 bases and J 2 bases, with 17 bases left between them. The length of the CDR3 is 16 residues. The CDR3 is CASSGWAETPTDTQYF. In DNA form, the CDR3 reads TGTGCCAGCAGTGGGTGGGCGGAGACCCCCACAGATACGCAGTATTTT. The full variable domain, its missing parts supplied by reference TRBV28 and TRBJ2-3, is DVKVTQSSRYLVKRTGEKVFLECVQDMDHENMFWYRQDPGLGLRLIYFSYDVKMKEKGDIPEGYSVSREKKERFSLILESASTNQTSMYLCASSGWAETPTDTQYFGPGTRLTVL.